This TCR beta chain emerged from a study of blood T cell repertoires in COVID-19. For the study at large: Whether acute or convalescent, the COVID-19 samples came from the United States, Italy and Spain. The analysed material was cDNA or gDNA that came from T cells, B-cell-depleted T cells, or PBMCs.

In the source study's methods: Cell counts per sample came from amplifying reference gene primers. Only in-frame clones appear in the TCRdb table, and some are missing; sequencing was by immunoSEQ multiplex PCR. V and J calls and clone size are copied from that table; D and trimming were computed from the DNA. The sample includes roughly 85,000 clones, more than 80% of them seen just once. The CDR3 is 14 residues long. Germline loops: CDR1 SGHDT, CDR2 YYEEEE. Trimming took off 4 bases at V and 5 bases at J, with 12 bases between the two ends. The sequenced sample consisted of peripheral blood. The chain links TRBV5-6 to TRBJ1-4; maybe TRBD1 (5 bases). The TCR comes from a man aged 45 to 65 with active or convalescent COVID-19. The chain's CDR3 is CASSLQGLNEKLFF. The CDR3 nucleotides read TGTGCCAGCAGCCTCCAGGGTCTAAATGAAAAACTGTTTTTT.